Listed below are T cell receptor beta chains from one sample, sequenced in a study of early T cells in non-severe SARS-CoV-2 infection. MiXCR, applied by TCRdb to the 5' RACE reads, yields one record per CDR3 protein. The table includes 75,000 to 80,000 distinct CDR3 sequences, more than 9% detected once. What was sequenced was whole blood. The receptors here all came from an adult who was a healthcare worker with PCR-confirmed SARS-CoV-2 infection or an uninfected control (not recorded which). The CDR3 runs from the conserved cysteine through the conserved F or W. A D gene is named only where the DNA matches it firmly. Size values are once, few and many counts, or a class for expanded clones, and some rows have none.

NA	few	TRBV6-1	TRBJ1-5	TGTGCCAGCAGTAAAAACAGGCCGAATCAGCCCCAGCATTTT	CASSKNRPNQPQHF
NA	NA	TRBV29-1	TRBJ1-2	TGCAGCGTTGTAGGTTCCGGCTACACCTTC	CSVVGSGYTF
TRBD1	NA	TRBV12-3/TRBV12-4	TRBJ1-1	TGTGCCAGCAGGACAGGGGAGGGCACTGAAGCTTTCTTT	CASRTGEGTEAFF
TRBD2	NA	TRBV27	TRBJ2-7	TGTGCCAGCAGTCCCCCTCTCCTAGCGGGGACCTACGAGCAGTACTTC	CASSPPLLAGTYEQYF
NA	few	TRBV19	TRBJ2-7	TGTGCCAGTAGTGCCCTCAGGGGCCCCTACGAGCAGTACTTC	CASSALRGPYEQYF
NA	NA	TRBV28	TRBJ1-4	TGTGCCAGCAGTCCCCGAGCGCGGCTGTTTTTT	CASSPRARLFF
TRBD1	many	TRBV11-1	TRBJ1-6	TGTGCCAGCAGCCCCCGACAGGGACGTAATTCACCCCTCCACTTT	CASSPRQGRNSPLHF
TRBD1	NA	TRBV24-1	TRBJ1-2	TGTGCCATCGGCCCCTCCGGCAGGACAGGGGAGTATGGCTACACCTTC	CAIGPSGRTGEYGYTF
NA	NA	TRBV9	TRBJ1-1	TGTGCCAGCAGCGTCGACAGCAACACTGAAGCTTTCTTT	CASSVDSNTEAFF
TRBD1	NA	TRBV7-9	TRBJ2-7	TGTGCCAGCAGCTCGGGACAGAACACCTACGAGCAGTACTTC	CASSSGQNTYEQYF
TRBD2	few	TRBV7-8	TRBJ2-1	TGTGCCAGCAGCCGATGGACTAGCGGGAGCAATGAGCAGTTCTTC	CASSRWTSGSNEQFF
NA	NA	TRBV6-1	TRBJ2-7	TGTGCCAGCAGGATAGCTGGGAAGACCTACGAGCAGTACTTC	CASRIAGKTYEQYF
TRBD2	NA	TRBV20-1	TRBJ2-2	TGCAGTGCTAGTGTTCTAGCGGGAGGAACCGGGGAGCTGTTTTTT	CSASVLAGGTGELFF
NA	many	TRBV21-1	TRBJ2-1	TGTGCCAGCAGTCCCTTTACACCAAATGAGCAGTTCTTC	CASSPFTPNEQFF
NA	few	TRBV12-3/TRBV12-4	TRBJ2-4	TGTGCCAGCAGTTTAGGTCAATTGGACATTCAGTACTTC	CASSLGQLDIQYF
TRBD2	NA	TRBV18	TRBJ2-2	TGTGCCAGCTACGGAGGGGGACAGAAGACTAGCGGGAGTACCGGGGAGCTGTTTTTT	CASYGGGQKTSGSTGELFF
NA	few	TRBV6-1	TRBJ1-1	TGTGCCAGCAGTGCTGTGACTGTGGTTGGGGAAGCTTTCTTT	CASSAVTVVGEAFF
NA	few	TRBV24-1	TRBJ2-2	TGTGCCACCAGTGATTTACAGGGTCTTCACACCGGGGAGCTGTTTTTT	CATSDLQGLHTGELFF
NA	few	TRBV27	TRBJ2-7	TGTGCCAGCAGTTTAGTCCCCAGCCGCTACGAGCAGTACTTC	CASSLVPSRYEQYF
NA	few	TRBV6-1	TRBJ1-3	TGTGCCAGCAGTGAACTTGATCCTGGAAACACCATATATTTT	CASSELDPGNTIYF
NA	NA	TRBV4-2	TRBJ2-6	TGTGCCAGCAGCCAAGTTGAATCCAGCTCTGGGGCCAACGTCCTGACTTTC	CASSQVESSSGANVLTF
NA	NA	TRBV10-2	TRBJ2-7	TGCGCCAGCAGTGAGGTATGGGACTCCCACGAGCAGTACTTC	CASSEVWDSHEQYF
NA	few	TRBV5-1	TRBJ1-5	TGCGCCAGCAGCTTGGGCCCAGCTCTGCCTCCTCCCGGCAATCAGCCCCAGCATTTT	CASSLGPALPPPGNQPQHF
NA	many	TRBV11-1	TRBJ2-3	TGTGCCAGCAGCCCTCTTGGAGATACGCAGTATTTT	CASSPLGDTQYF
NA	NA	TRBV28	TRBJ2-2	TGTGCCAGCAGTCAAGACACCGGGGAGCTGTTTTTT	CASSQDTGELFF
TRBD2	NA	TRBV4-1	TRBJ2-3	TGCGCCAGCAGCTCACCGGGACTAGCGGACCCGGGGAGGACAGATACGCAGTATTTT	CASSSPGLADPGRTDTQYF
TRBD1	many	TRBV5-1	TRBJ1-1	TGCGCCAGCAGCCTGGGACAGGGGGCCACTGAAGCTTTCTTT	CASSLGQGATEAFF
NA	few	TRBV4-2	TRBJ2-7	TGTGCCAGCAGCCTCGACGGTCTCGAAGGCGAGCAGTACTTC	CASSLDGLEGEQYF
NA	many	TRBV14	TRBJ1-2	TGTGCCAGCAGCCAAGTTGACAGGAACTATGGCTACACCTTC	CASSQVDRNYGYTF
NA	many	TRBV5-1	TRBJ1-5	TGCGCCAGCAGCTTGGGCGACAGGTTAGGGAATCAGCCCCAGCATTTT	CASSLGDRLGNQPQHF
TRBD1	NA	TRBV12-3/TRBV12-4	TRBJ1-3	TGTGCCAGCAGTGCATACAGGGGATCCTCTGGAAACACCATATATTTT	CASSAYRGSSGNTIYF
NA	NA	TRBV7-9	TRBJ2-3	TGTGCCAGCAGTTCGGATGTGGCGCAGTATTTT	CASSSDVAQYF
TRBD2	many	TRBV12-3/TRBV12-4	TRBJ2-3	TGTGCCAGCAGTACTAGCGGCACAGATACGCAGTATTTT	CASSTSGTDTQYF
TRBD1	NA	TRBV10-3	TRBJ1-6	TGTGCCATCAGGGGGGACAGCTCTAATTCACCCCTCCACTTT	CAIRGDSSNSPLHF
NA	many	TRBV30	TRBJ2-6	TGTGCCTGGAGTCGTCCCCCTGGGGCCAACGTCCTGACTTTC	CAWSRPPGANVLTF
TRBD2	many	TRBV6-5	TRBJ2-1	TGTGCCAGCAGTTGGGGGACTAGCGGGAGAAGTTTCTTC	CASSWGTSGRSFF
NA	many	TRBV9	TRBJ2-3	TGTGCCAGCAGCTTAGGGGTTTTATACGATACGCAGTATTTT	CASSLGVLYDTQYF
TRBD2	NA	TRBV20-1	TRBJ2-3	TGCAGTGCTTCCTCTCTAGCGGGAGACAAAGATACGCAGTATTTT	CSASSLAGDKDTQYF
NA	many	TRBV7-6	TRBJ1-3	TGTGCCAGCAGCTTAGCCGACGGAACCTCTGGAAACACCATATATTTT	CASSLADGTSGNTIYF
NA	many	TRBV6-5	TRBJ1-5	TGTGCCAGCAGTTACTCGAAAAATAGCAATCAGCCCCAGCATTTT	CASSYSKNSNQPQHF
NA	many	TRBV14	TRBJ2-7	TGTGCCAGCAGCCAGACAGCCCCGTCCTACGAGCAGTACTTC	CASSQTAPSYEQYF
NA	NA	TRBV18	TRBJ2-3	TGTGTCAGTCTATTGACGCAGACAGATACGCAGTATTTT	CVSLLTQTDTQYF
NA	few	TRBV6-5	TRBJ1-1	TGTGCCAGCAGTTACTCGATATCCACAAGTTTACGTACTGAAGCTTTCTTT	CASSYSISTSLRTEAFF
NA	few	TRBV20-1	TRBJ2-1	TGCAGTGCCCCCAGGACGGGGATAGACTACAATGAGCAGTTCTTC	CSAPRTGIDYNEQFF
NA	many	TRBV24-1	TRBJ1-5	TGTGCCACCAGTGATTTCAGGGTGGACCAGCCCCAGCATTTT	CATSDFRVDQPQHF
NA	many	TRBV20-1	TRBJ1-1	TGCAGTGCCCCCAGAGAGGAACTCAGTGGAACTGAAGCTTTCTTT	CSAPREELSGTEAFF
TRBD1	many	TRBV18	TRBJ1-6	TGTGCCAGCTCACCAACAGGGGCGTCACCCCTCCACTTT	CASSPTGASPLHF